The 25 T cell receptor beta chains below were found in one sample sequenced in a study of Ad26.COV2.S vaccination and SARS-CoV-2 variants. This table comes from immunoSEQ multiplex PCR, and its TCRdb copy is limited to in-frame clones, with some not included. The table records 360,000 or so clones, around 90% of them present only once. Described treatment: around 19 received Ad26.COV2.S at low or high dose, single or two shots; about 5 received placebo; per-sample allocation not given. Sample collection was performed on day 63 after the first vaccine or placebo injection. The sample here was peripheral blood, taken in a trial of Ad26.COV2.S vaccine versus placebo. Every receptor here comes from a person between 18 and 65 years old who received the Ad26.COV2.S COVID-19 vaccine or a placebo.

The gene calls are TRBV7-9 and TRBJ1-2; 9 bases agree with TRBD1. The CDR3 sequence is 15 residues long. Trimming cost V 1 base and J 4 bases; bases outside gene matches: 4. CDR1 is SEHNR and CDR2 is FQNEAQ in the germline V gene (reference sequence). The CDR3 sequence: CASSLGQGVFYGYTF. DNA for the CDR3: TGTGCCAGCAGCTTAGGACAGGGGGTTTTCTATGGCTACACCTTC.

This clone appeared a single time. The gene calls are TRBV6-2 or TRBV6-3 and TRBJ1-5; 8 nucleotides line up with TRBD1. Trimming at V came to 2 bases and at J to 0 bases, leaving 9 bases not matched to a gene. CDR3 length: 18 amino acids. Germline V gene data show CDR1 as MNHEY and CDR2 as SVGEGT. CDR3 loop: CASSYNPGTGHSNQPQHF. The DNA of the CDR3 is TGTGCCAGCAGTTACAATCCCGGGACAGGCCATAGCAATCAGCCCCAGCATTTT.

The rearrangement joins TRBV4-2 to TRBJ1-4; maybe TRBD1 (6 bases). V lost 0 bases to trimming and J lost 5 bases, with 13 bases between them. The CDR3 has 16 amino acids. Germline CDR1 is LGHNA and CDR2 is YNFKEQ. The CDR3 DNA follows: TGTGCCAGCAGCCAAGAGGGAGACAGGTCGAATGAAAAACTGTTTTTT. Its protein product is CASSQEGDRSNEKLFF.

The chain recombines TRBV4-1 with TRBJ1-5, with 8 bases aligning to TRBD1. Germline-derived CDR1 and CDR2 are MGHRA and YSYEKL. V gave up 3 bases and J gave up 2 bases; unmatched junction bases: 0. The CDR3 has 14 residues. CDR3 DNA: TGCGCCAGCAGCCAGGACAGGGGCAATCAGCCCCAGCATTTT. Residues: CASSQDRGNQPQHF.

The J gene is TRBJ1-6, the V gene TRBV30; weak D call: TRBD1 (6 bases). With 3 bases removed from V and 8 bases from J, the gap between germline ends came to 8 bases. Germline V lookup: CDR1 GTSNPN, CDR2 SVGIG (reference sequence). The CDR3 sequence is 12 residues long. DNA for the CDR3: TGTGCCTGGAGGGAGGGGGATTCACCCCTCCACTTT. Residues: CAWREGDSPLHF.

This rearrangement joins TRBV6-5 to TRBJ1-2; D uncertain. The germline V and J ends were trimmed by 2 bases and 5 bases, with 12 bases remaining between them. The CDR3 covers 14 residues. Germline lookup yields CDR1 MNHEY and CDR2 SVGAGI. The CDR3 sequence is CASSYRLPLYGYTF. The DNA of the CDR3 is TGTGCCAGCAGTTACCGGTTGCCTCTGTATGGCTACACCTTC.

This chain links TRBV5-1 with TRBJ2-3; unclear D gene. Between the trimmed V and J ends, which lost 5 bases and 2 bases, there was a span of 12 bases. The CDR3 is made up of 14 amino acids. The germline V gene encodes CDR1 SGHRS and CDR2 YFSETQ. CDR3 sequence: CASRLMFSTDTQYF. The CDR3 nucleotides read TGCGCCAGCAGGCTAATGTTCTCCACAGATACGCAGTATTTT.

The chain links TRBV27 to TRBJ1-6; 7 bases map to TRBD1. J lost 8 bases, V lost 2 bases, and 6 bases had no gene match. The CDR3 is 15 residues long. In germline, CDR1 is MNHEY, CDR2 SMNVEV (reference sequence). CDR3: CASSLRGQGDSPLHF. The CDR3 nucleotides are TGTGCCAGCAGTTTACGGGGCCAGGGGGATTCACCCCTCCACTTT.

The rearrangement joins TRBV19 to TRBJ2-7; D is perhaps TRBD1 (6 bases). V gave up 1 base and J gave up 3 bases, with 13 bases separating them. The CDR3 consists of 15 residues. The germline CDR1 and CDR2 sequences are LNHDA and SQIVND (reference sequence). The CDR3 region has the DNA TGTGCCAGTAGTATAGCACAGGGCCTATACTACGAGCAGTACTTC. Residues: CASSIAQGLYYEQYF.

This clone was counted a few times. Here the CDR3 DNA reads TGTGCCATCAGTGAGACGGGGGAAGTTCAGCCCCAGCATTTT. Translated, it gives CAISETGEVQPQHF. V usage is TRBV10-3 and J usage is TRBJ1-5; perhaps TRBD1 as D (5 bases). V was pared by 2 bases and J by 6 bases, with 11 bases between. The CDR3 runs to 14 residues. Germline V gives CDR1 ENHRY, CDR2 SYGVKD.

This sequence joins TRBV5-1 and TRBJ2-3; TRBD2 agrees at 10 bases. This CDR3 has 15 amino acids. Unmatched junction bases numbered 16, after V lost 5 bases and J lost 13 bases. Germline V gene data show CDR1 as SGHRS and CDR2 as YFSETQ. CDR3 DNA sequence: TGCGCCAGCAGGCCCGAGGCTAGCGGGGGTGGAAAAGAGTATTTT. Translation: CASRPEASGGGKEYF.

This chain links TRBV18 with TRBJ1-1, with D possibly TRBD1 on 5 matching bases. The ends were cut back, 0 bases at V and 4 bases at J, with 9 bases in the middle. Per the germline V gene, CDR1 is KGHSH and CDR2 is LQKENI. There are 14 residues in the CDR3. Written as DNA, the CDR3 is TGTGCCAGCTCACCACCGCTAGGGGCCACTGAAGCTTTCTTT. Amino acid sequence: CASSPPLGATEAFF.

This clone was found a few times. V is TRBV4-3 and J is TRBJ2-2, with 7 nucleotides matching TRBD1. Trimming took 3 bases from V and 3 from J; bases not matched to a gene: 7. This CDR3 has 16 amino acids. The germline V gene encodes CDR1 LGHNA and CDR2 YSLEER. CDR3 coding DNA: TGCGCCAGCAGCCAGCGAGGGGGCCCGCACACCGGGGAGCTGTTTTTT. Protein: CASSQRGGPHTGELFF.

Only a few counts were recorded for this clone. As DNA, the CDR3 is TGTGCCATCAGTGAGCCCCCCGGGACAGGGGGCTCTGGCTACACCTTC. Encoded protein: CAISEPPGTGGSGYTF. The J gene is TRBJ1-2, the V gene TRBV10-3, with 12 positions matching TRBD1. This CDR3 has 16 residues. CDR1 is ENHRY and CDR2 is SYGVKD in the germline V gene. V gave up 2 bases and J gave up 7 bases; unmatched junction bases: 8.

The chain employs TRBV7-9 and TRBJ2-2; D is unclear. Germline V gives CDR1 SEHNR, CDR2 FQNEAQ (reference sequence). Trimming left V 6 bases short and J 6 bases short, with 8 bases between. The CDR3 sequence is 12 residues long. CDR3 protein: CASRMGSGELFF. The CDR3 nucleotides read TGTGCCAGCAGAATGGGTTCCGGGGAGCTGTTTTTT. The variable domain in full, with the rest retrieved from reference TRBV7-9 and TRBJ2-2, is DTGVSQNPRHKITKRGQNVTFRCDPISEHNRLYWYRQTLGQGPEFLTYFQNEAQLEKSRLLSDRFSAERPKGSFSTLEIQRTEQGDSAMYLCASRMGSGELFFGEGSRLTVL.

The chain carries TRBV27 and TRBJ1-2; TRBD1 matches 7 bases. The junction had 14 bases not matched to a gene; V was cut back by 6 bases and J by 4 bases. CDR3 length: 16 residues. Per the germline V gene, CDR1 is MNHEY and CDR2 is SMNVEV (reference sequence). This chain's CDR3 is CASRREGAPVSYGYTF. CDR3 DNA sequence: TGTGCCAGCAGGAGAGAGGGGGCGCCAGTTAGCTATGGCTACACCTTC.

The chain carries TRBV7-9 and TRBJ2-2; TRBD1 agrees at 7 bases. The V gene's germline CDR1 is SEHNR and CDR2 FQNEAQ (reference sequence). The CDR3 totals 15 residues. Losses at the gene ends were 3 bases for V and 6 bases for J; bases not matched to a gene: 7. The CDR3 coding sequence is TGTGCCAGCAGCTTCGAAGAGGGGGCTGCCGGGGAGCTGTTTTTT. It encodes CASSFEEGAAGELFF.

The rearrangement links TRBV27 to TRBJ1-5; tentatively, D is TRBD1 (6 bases). The CDR3 extends over 14 amino acids. Trimming shortened V by 5 bases and J by 4 bases, and 12 bases separated the two germline ends. CDR1 and CDR2 from the germline V gene are MNHEY and SMNVEV (reference sequence). DNA for the CDR3: TGTGCCAGCAGTCCTGGGACACTAAATCAGCCCCAGCATTTT. The encoded protein is CASSPGTLNQPQHF.

The V call is TRBV5-8, the J call TRBJ1-5; TRBD1 is a possible D gene (5 bases). Trimming pared 4 bases from V and 3 bases from J, leaving 17 bases between. The CDR3 runs to 16 residues. Looked up from germline, CDR1 is SGHTS and CDR2 is YDEGEE. CDR3 sequence: CASSPPGGVANQPQHF. The CDR3 DNA reads TGTGCCAGCAGCCCCCCCGGGGGGGTAGCCAATCAGCCCCAGCATTTT.

The chain has TRBV6-1 and TRBJ1-2; TRBD1 matches at 9 bases. The ends lost 2 bases at V and 8 bases at J; junction bases unmatched: 9. The CDR3 is made up of 15 amino acids. In germline, CDR1 is MNHNS, CDR2 SASEGT. CDR3 protein: CASSERGDRAFGYTF. CDR3 nucleotide sequence: TGTGCCAGCAGTGAAAGGGGGGACAGGGCGTTCGGCTACACCTTC.

The chain recombines TRBV2 with TRBJ2-5; D is perhaps TRBD2 (6 bases). The CDR3 is 13 amino acids. Trimming left V 2 bases short and J 10 bases short, with 14 bases between. Germline-derived CDR1 and CDR2 are SNHLY and FYNNEI. The CDR3 protein is CASSERLGTGQYF. CDR3 DNA: TGTGCCAGCAGTGAACGACTAGGGACGGGCCAGTACTTC.

Remarks on this clone: At one end, the junction sequence differs from germline, possibly due to a read error. The CDR3 DNA sequence: TGTGCTAGCAGCTTAGTGGGGGGGCCGAGCACCGGGGAGCTGTTTTTT. It specifies CASSLVGGPSTGELFF. The gene calls are TRBV7-7 and TRBJ2-2; perhaps TRBD2 as D (7 bases). The CDR3 contains 16 residues. Germline CDR1 and CDR2: SSHAT and FNYEAQ (reference sequence).

V usage is TRBV5-1 and J usage is TRBJ2-5; D may be TRBD1 (7 bases). CDR1 SGHRS and CDR2 YFSETQ come from the germline V gene. The CDR3 is made up of 14 amino acids. Trimming left V 3 bases short and J 4 bases short, with 13 bases between. CDR3 DNA sequence: TGCGCCAGCAGCTCGGGAGACAGGGCAGAGACCCAGTACTTC. Its protein is CASSSGDRAETQYF.

This chain joins TRBV30 and TRBJ2-7; no reliable D call. Germline CDR1 and CDR2: GTSNPN and SVGIG (reference sequence). V shed 4 bases and J shed 6 bases, with 13 bases lying between them. The CDR3 extends over 12 amino acids. The CDR3 nucleotides read TGTGCCTGGAAATTACTGCCCCCCGAGCAGTACTTC. Translation: CAWKLLPPEQYF.

V is TRBV18 and J is TRBJ2-3; the match to TRBD1 covers 7 bases. The CDR3 covers 17 residues. V lost 2 bases to trimming and J lost 5 bases; unmatched junction nucleotides: 13. The V gene's germline CDR1 is KGHSH and CDR2 LQKENI. CDR3 loop: CASSPVAGQVKGDTQYF. The CDR3 nucleotides read TGTGCCAGCTCACCAGTCGCTGGACAGGTTAAAGGAGATACGCAGTATTTT.